This entry lists 32 T cell receptor beta chains sequenced from one sample in a study of brain T cells in children with intractable seizures. Clones were read by immunoSEQ multiplex PCR, and TCRdb kept only the in-frame ones, dropping some. The data show approximately 330,000 clones, roughly 93% seen once. The time point was: blood from clinic visit 5 months post-surgery; TSC patient then seizure free. Specimen: peripheral blood, collected around 5 months after surgery. The receptors come from a boy less than two years old with tuberous sclerosis and intractable seizures.

The CDR3 sequence: CASSHEQGANGYTF. DNA for the CDR3: TGTGCCAGCAGCCATGAGCAGGGGGCGAATGGCTACACCTTC. This sequence joins TRBV3-1 (or the pseudogene TRBV3-2) and TRBJ1-2; the match to TRBD1 covers 8 bases. The CDR3 consists of 14 residues. V lost 3 bases and J lost 6; bases outside the gene matches: 6. Per germline, CDR1 LGHDT and CDR2 YNNKEL (reference sequence).

The rearrangement uses TRBV14 and TRBJ1-6; D may be TRBD1 (5 bases). The CDR3 sequence is 16 residues long. CDR1 is SGHDN and CDR2 is FVKESK in the germline V gene. The V end lost 4 bases, the J end lost 2 bases, and 12 bases lay between the germline ends. The CDR3 region is CASSPLARAYNSPLHF. The CDR3 region has the DNA TGTGCCAGCAGCCCTCTTGCCAGGGCCTATAATTCACCCCTCCACTTT.

This chain links TRBV4-1 with TRBJ2-7; 9 nucleotides line up with TRBD1. The CDR3 totals 18 residues. J gave up 6 bases and V 0 bases, and 15 bases lay outside the gene matches. The germline gives CDR1 MGHRA, CDR2 YSYEKL. The CDR3 region is CASSQDQDGQGKWVEQYF. The CDR3 DNA follows: TGCGCCAGCAGCCAAGATCAAGATGGACAGGGGAAGTGGGTCGAGCAGTACTTC.

The chain recombines TRBV5-1 with TRBJ2-7; 7 bases are a match to TRBD1. CDR1 and CDR2 (germline): SGHRS, YFSETQ. Unmatched junction bases numbered 21, after V lost 5 bases and J lost 4 bases. This CDR3 contains 18 residues. CDR3 sequence: CASSSDRSANPTGYEQYF. The CDR3 region has the DNA TGCGCCAGCAGTTCGGACAGGTCCGCAAACCCTACGGGTTACGAGCAGTACTTC.

This clone was found once. V is TRBV11-2 and J is TRBJ2-3; 10 nucleotides align to TRBD2. The trim removed 5 bases at V and 3 bases at J, leaving 8 bases unmatched. The length of the CDR3 is 16 residues. The germline gives CDR1 SGHAT, CDR2 FQNNGV. CDR3 amino acids: CASSPASGSRTDTQYF. The CDR3, as DNA: TGTGCCAGCAGCCCAGCTAGCGGGAGTAGGACAGATACGCAGTATTTT.

CDR3 nucleotide sequence: TGTGCCAGCAGCTCAACAGGGGACGCCTTTTACGAGCAGTACTTC. Protein sequence: CASSSTGDAFYEQYF. The J gene is TRBJ2-7, the V gene TRBV3-1 (or the pseudogene TRBV3-2); 7 positions agree with TRBD1. This CDR3 region has 15 residues. J was trimmed by 4 bases and V by 5 bases; bases with no gene match: 11. Germline CDR1 is LGHDT and CDR2 is YNNKEL (reference sequence).

The CDR3 nucleotides read TGTGCCAGCAGCGATCAGGGGGCCGACGGGGAGCTGTTTTTT. Protein product: CASSDQGADGELFF. The chain has TRBV7-9 and TRBJ2-2; 8 nucleotides agree with TRBD1. The CDR3 consists of 14 residues. Germline lookup yields CDR1 SEHNR and CDR2 FQNEAQ (reference sequence). With 5 bases clipped from V and 7 bases from J, the junction kept 6 bases outside the gene matches.

V and J are TRBV24-1 and TRBJ2-1; possibly TRBD2 for D (6 bases). Trimming shortened V by 2 bases and J by 9 bases, and 16 bases separated the two germline ends. Germline loops: CDR1 KGHDR, CDR2 SFDVKD. CDR3 length equals 15 residues. The CDR3 DNA follows: TGTGCCACCAGTGATTCCGGGACTTATTCCGGTGAGCAGTTCTTC. Amino acids: CATSDSGTYSGEQFF.

This chain connects TRBV9 to TRBJ1-2; D is undetermined. Between the trimmed V and J ends, which lost 9 bases and 8 bases, there was a span of 20 bases. Germline V lookup: CDR1 SGDLS, CDR2 YYNGEE. CDR3 length equals 13 residues. CDR3 sequence reads: CATGPTWPEGYTF. CDR3 coding DNA: TGTGCCACCGGACCGACGTGGCCCGAGGGCTACACCTTC.

The chain has TRBV9 and TRBJ2-5, with D possibly being TRBD1 or TRBD2 (5 bases each). V was cut by 2 bases and J by 5 bases, with 19 bases left in between. The CDR3 totals 16 residues. Germline CDR1 is SGDLS and CDR2 is YYNGEE. As DNA, the CDR3 is TGTGCCAGCAGCGTCGACTCCGGGACGCTTGGGGAGACCCAGTACTTC. Translating it yields CASSVDSGTLGETQYF.

CDR3 nucleotides: TGTGCCAGCAGCCCCGGTTACAGCCACAATGAGCAGTTCTTC. Protein product: CASSPGYSHNEQFF. The rearrangement uses TRBV3-1 (or the pseudogene TRBV3-2) and TRBJ2-1, with unresolved D. This CDR3 contains 14 residues. Trimming removed 4 bases at V and 5 bases at J, with 12 bases between. The germline V gene has CDR1 LGHDT and CDR2 YNNKEL (reference sequence).

The chain carries TRBV6-2 or TRBV6-3 and TRBJ2-7; D remains ambiguous. Germline V gene lookup returns CDR1 MNHEY and CDR2 SVGEGT. Deletions cut 6 bases from V and 6 bases from J, with 27 bases between. The CDR3 is 17 residues long. The DNA of the CDR3 is TGTGCCAGCAGCCGACCCCGCCAAGGGATGCAGGCAGGCGAGCAGTACTTC. It translates to CASSRPRQGMQAGEQYF.

The chain uses TRBV11-3 and TRBJ2-2; 7 bases line up with TRBD1. CDR3 length: 16 residues. Germline values: CDR1 SGHNT, CDR2 YENEEA. V shed 5 bases, J shed 3 bases, and the junction held 9 bases outside the gene matches. The CDR3 DNA reads as TGTGCCAGCAGCGTAAACAGGGGCTGGGACACCGGGGAGCTGTTTTTT. It codes for CASSVNRGWDTGELFF.

The chain employs TRBV21-1 and TRBJ2-7. TRBV21-1 is listed as a pseudogene. The CDR3 runs to 14 residues. This chain's CDR3 is CASSKDKGIHEQYF. The CDR3, as DNA: TGTGCCAGCAGCAAAGATAAGGGAATCCACGAGCAGTACTTC.

The CDR3 nucleotides are TGTGCCAGCTCACTTAACGGTGACACAGATACGCAGTATTTT. Protein sequence: CASSLNGDTDTQYF. The chain links TRBV18 to TRBJ2-3; D ambiguous. Trimming stripped 4 bases from V and 2 bases from J, with 10 bases between. Per germline, CDR1 KGHSH and CDR2 LQKENI. CDR3 size: 14 residues. The full variable domain, in which reference TRBV18 and TRBJ2-3 provide the parts outside the CDR3, is NAGVMQNPRHLVRRRGQEARLRCSPMKGHSHVYWYRQLPEEGLKFMVYLQKENIIDESGMPKERFSAEFPKEGPSILRIQQVVRGDSAAYFCASSLNGDTDTQYFGPGTRLTVL.

The chain joins TRBV18 to TRBJ2-1, with TRBD2 as a possible D gene (6 bases). V was cut by 6 bases and J by 6 bases, with 12 bases left in between. Germline V gene lookup returns CDR1 KGHSH and CDR2 LQKENI. This CDR3 contains 13 residues. CDR3 residues: CASSPAGSNEQFF. Written as DNA, the CDR3 is TGTGCCAGCTCCCCCGCCGGGAGCAATGAGCAGTTCTTC.

The chain joins TRBV6-5 to TRBJ1-1, with unresolved D. This CDR3 comprises 12 residues. Germline V gene data show CDR1 as MNHEY and CDR2 as SVGAGI. The V gene lost 7 bases and the J gene lost 1 base, with 7 bases spanning the gap. The CDR3 is CASKKGNTEAFF. The CDR3 coding sequence is TGTGCCAGCAAGAAGGGGAACACTGAAGCTTTCTTT.

This sequence joins TRBV5-6 and TRBJ2-7; D could derive from TRBD1 or TRBD2 (6 bases each). The V gene lost 2 bases and the J gene lost 5 bases, with 17 bases spanning the gap. The germline CDR1 and CDR2 sequences are SGHDT and YYEEEE. The length of the CDR3 is 15 residues. The CDR3 sequence: CASSFGGGLSHEQYF. The DNA for the CDR3 is TGTGCCAGCAGCTTCGGAGGGGGGCTGAGCCACGAGCAGTACTTC. The full variable domain, rest sourced from reference TRBV5-6 and TRBJ2-7, is DAGVTQSPTHLIKTRGQQVTLRCSPKSGHDTVSWYQQALGQGPQFIFQYYEEEERQRGNFPDRFSGHQFPNYSSELNVNALLLGDSALYLCASSFGGGLSHEQYFGPGTRLTVT.

The chain combines TRBV6-6 with TRBJ2-3; D gene uncertain. V gave up 7 bases and J gave up 1 base, with 9 bases separating them. The CDR3 runs to 13 residues. CDR1 is MNHNY, CDR2 SVGAGI, per germline (reference sequence). The CDR3 DNA sequence: TGTGCCAGCAAGGTCCTACGCACAGATACGCAGTATTTT. Protein product: CASKVLRTDTQYF.

The chain carries TRBV6-6 and TRBJ1-5; TRBD1 might be the D (6 bases). Trimming stripped 5 bases from V and 0 bases from J, with 17 bases between. Germline V gives CDR1 MNHNY, CDR2 SVGAGI (reference sequence). The CDR3 loop spans 17 amino acids. CDR3 DNA sequence: TGTGCCAGCAGTCCAGGGACAATATATAGTAGCAATCAGCCCCAGCATTTT. Translation gives CASSPGTIYSSNQPQHF.

The V call is TRBV12-3 or TRBV12-4, the J call TRBJ2-3; D is possibly TRBD2 (5 bases). V gave up 5 bases and J gave up 6 bases, with 12 bases separating them. The CDR3 extends over 13 amino acids. CDR3 in amino acids: CASSHRLQDTQYF. The CDR3 coding sequence is TGTGCCAGCAGTCACCGACTACAGGATACGCAGTATTTT.

The V gene is TRBV5-3, the J gene TRBJ1-4, with D hard to call. TRBV5-3 is an open reading frame, and its role is uncertain. Deletions cut 2 bases from V and 7 bases from J, with 12 bases between. The CDR3 consists of 14 residues. The CDR3 sequence is CARSLPAPGEKLFF. The CDR3 DNA follows: TGTGCCAGAAGCTTACCGGCTCCGGGTGAAAAACTGTTTTTT.

This chain links TRBV19 with TRBJ1-1; 9 nucleotides agree with TRBD1. V was pared by 8 bases and J by 7 bases, with 2 bases of the junction left unmatched. The CDR3 extends over 11 amino acids. The germline CDR1 and CDR2 sequences are LNHDA and SQIVND (reference sequence). DNA for the CDR3: TGTGCCAGTGGACAGGGGAATGAAGCTTTCTTT. Its translation: CASGQGNEAFF.

The chain links TRBV19 to TRBJ1-5, with 8 bases identical to TRBD1. The CDR3 extends over 14 amino acids. The germline V gene has CDR1 LNHDA and CDR2 SQIVND (reference sequence). J was trimmed by 5 bases and V by 3 bases; bases with no gene match: 3. DNA of the CDR3: TGTGCCAGTAGTATCGGACAGGGACATCAGCCCCAGCATTTT. It yields the protein CASSIGQGHQPQHF.

The rearrangement uses TRBV7-9 and TRBJ2-7, with D unresolved. V lost 4 bases to trimming and J lost 3 bases, with 10 bases between them. CDR1 and CDR2 (germline): SEHNR, FQNEAQ (reference sequence). The CDR3 is made up of 13 amino acids. CDR3 nucleotides: TGTGCCAGCAGCTCCGAGGTGGGCTACGAGCAGTACTTC. It specifies CASSSEVGYEQYF.

The chain employs TRBV6-1 and TRBJ1-3; 10 bases fit TRBD1. This CDR3 region has 15 residues. Germline V gene data show CDR1 as MNHNS and CDR2 as SASEGT. V lost 1 base and J lost 3; bases outside the gene matches: 0. The CDR3 protein is CASSEGDRGGNTIYF. The CDR3, as DNA: TGTGCCAGCAGTGAAGGGGACAGGGGTGGAAACACCATATATTTT.

V and J are TRBV9 and TRBJ1-2; D is undetermined. Germline V gene sequence: CDR1 SGDLS, CDR2 YYNGEE. Deletions cut 0 bases from V and 4 bases from J, with 19 bases between. The CDR3 has 17 residues. As DNA, the CDR3 is TGTGCCAGCAGCGTAGCTTTGGACGGTCCCTCGGTCTATGGCTACACCTTC. Amino acid sequence: CASSVALDGPSVYGYTF.

The chain employs TRBV6-4 and TRBJ2-4; TRBD2 matches 12 bases. The CDR3 loop spans 16 amino acids. The germline CDR1 and CDR2 sequences are MRHNA and SNTAGT. J was trimmed by 4 bases and V by 6 bases; bases with no gene match: 7. The DNA of the CDR3 is TGTGCCAGCAGCGATCTAGCGGGGGGGAATAAAAACATTCAGTACTTC. Translation gives CASSDLAGGNKNIQYF.

This rearrangement joins TRBV30 to TRBJ2-7; no clear D. The CDR3 spans 13 residues. The germline V gene has CDR1 GTSNPN and CDR2 SVGIG (reference sequence). Trimming stripped 2 bases from V and 0 bases from J, with 8 bases between. CDR3 nucleotides: TGTGCCTGGAGTTCAGACCGCTCCTACGAGCAGTACTTC. Translation: CAWSSDRSYEQYF.

The CDR3 loop is CASSYAGPPNNEQFF. CDR3 DNA: TGTGCCAGCAGTTACGCTGGCCCCCCAAACAATGAGCAGTTCTTC. The chain recombines TRBV6-5 with TRBJ2-1; no clear D gene. This CDR3 has 15 amino acids. Trimming pared 2 bases from V and 5 bases from J, leaving 13 bases between. CDR1 is MNHEY, CDR2 SVGAGI, per germline.

The chain couples TRBV6-1 to TRBJ2-3; the match to TRBD2 covers 11 bases. CDR1 and CDR2 (germline): MNHNS, SASEGT. This CDR3 spans 16 amino acids. With 1 base clipped from V and 1 base from J, the junction kept 1 base outside the gene matches. CDR3 in amino acids: CASSEVLAGGTDTQYF. In DNA, the CDR3 is TGTGCCAGCAGTGAAGTACTAGCGGGAGGCACAGATACGCAGTATTTT.

V is TRBV7-2 and J is TRBJ1-2; tentatively, D is TRBD1 (6 bases). The CDR3 is 12 amino acids. Trimming left V 3 bases short and J 8 bases short, with 10 bases between. CDR1 is SGHTA, CDR2 FQGNSA, per germline. CDR3 bases: TGTGCCAGCAGCTTCGGGACATTAGGCTACACCTTC. It codes for CASSFGTLGYTF.